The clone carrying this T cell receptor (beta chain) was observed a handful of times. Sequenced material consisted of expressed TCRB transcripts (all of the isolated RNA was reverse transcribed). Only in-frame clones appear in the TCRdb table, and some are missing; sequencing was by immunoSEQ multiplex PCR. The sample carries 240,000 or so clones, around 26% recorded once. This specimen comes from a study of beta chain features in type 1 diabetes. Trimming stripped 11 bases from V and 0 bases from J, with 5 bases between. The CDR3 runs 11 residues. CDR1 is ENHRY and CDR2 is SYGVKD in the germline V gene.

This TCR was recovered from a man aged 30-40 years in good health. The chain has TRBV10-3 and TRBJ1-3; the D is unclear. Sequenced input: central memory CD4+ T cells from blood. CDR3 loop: CAAYSGNTIYF. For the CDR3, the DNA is TGTGCCGCGTACTCTGGAAACACCATATATTTT.